The entry below gives a single T cell receptor (beta chain) sequence along with its context. This sample is drawn from a study of control samples from healthy donors and cancer patients. Clones were sequenced by immunoSEQ multiplex PCR, and TCRdb holds only the in-frame ones, with some missing. This table has over 150,000 clones, 94% appearing once. The V end lost 1 base, the J end lost 3 bases, and 12 bases lay between the germline ends. This CDR3 is built from 15 residues. The germline gives CDR1 MDHEN, CDR2 SYDVKM. The chain combines TRBV28 with TRBJ1-1; D unresolved. The specimen was blood. This clonotype was sampled from a woman between 18 and 30 years old in good health. The CDR3 nucleotides read TGTGCCAGCAGTTTATCGTCGGGCCTGGACACTGAAGCTTTCTTT. As protein: CASSLSSGLDTEAFF.